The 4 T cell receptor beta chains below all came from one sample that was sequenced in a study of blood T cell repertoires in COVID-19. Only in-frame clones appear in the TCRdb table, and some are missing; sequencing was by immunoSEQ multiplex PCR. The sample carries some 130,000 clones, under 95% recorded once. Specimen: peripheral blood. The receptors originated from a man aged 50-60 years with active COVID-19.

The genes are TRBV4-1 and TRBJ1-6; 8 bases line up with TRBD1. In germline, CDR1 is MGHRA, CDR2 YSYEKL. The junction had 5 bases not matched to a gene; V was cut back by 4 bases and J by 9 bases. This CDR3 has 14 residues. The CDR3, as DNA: TGCGCCAGCAGCCCCGACAGGGGAGGTTCACCCCTCCACTTT. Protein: CASSPDRGGSPLHF.

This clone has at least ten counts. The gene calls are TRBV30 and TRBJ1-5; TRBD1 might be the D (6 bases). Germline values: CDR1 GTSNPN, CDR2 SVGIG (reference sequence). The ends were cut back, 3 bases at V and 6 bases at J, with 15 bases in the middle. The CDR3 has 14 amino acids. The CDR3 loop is CAWRGQGQGQPQHF. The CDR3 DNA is TGTGCCTGGAGGGGGCAGGGGCAGGGTCAGCCCCAGCATTTT.

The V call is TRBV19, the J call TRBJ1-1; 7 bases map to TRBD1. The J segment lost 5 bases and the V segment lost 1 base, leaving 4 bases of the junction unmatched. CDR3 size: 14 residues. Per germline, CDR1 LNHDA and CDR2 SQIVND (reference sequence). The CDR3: CASSIGQGVTEAFF. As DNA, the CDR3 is TGTGCCAGTAGTATAGGGCAGGGGGTGACTGAAGCTTTCTTT.

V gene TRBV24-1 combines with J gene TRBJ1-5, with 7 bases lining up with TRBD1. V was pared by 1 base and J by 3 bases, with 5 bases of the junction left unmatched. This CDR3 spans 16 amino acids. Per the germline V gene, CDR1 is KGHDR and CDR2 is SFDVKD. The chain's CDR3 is CATSDLRTGDNQPQHF. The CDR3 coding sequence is TGTGCCACCAGTGATTTAAGGACAGGAGACAATCAGCCCCAGCATTTT.